This T cell receptor beta chain was profiled in a study of shared clonotypes between healthy human individuals. CDR3 length equals 13 residues. V was clipped by 1 base and J by 7 bases, with 10 bases between them. Germline values: CDR1 GTSNPN, CDR2 SVGIG (reference sequence). Assay execution took place at the deep level. Ten immunoSEQ deep assay plates served to sequence unsorted PBMC DNA. The table came from immunoSEQ multiplex PCR; TCRdb's copy has only in-frame clones and leaves some out. The table lists about 480,000 clones, 60% to 80% of them singletons, with around an eighth in the top ten. Study-wide results and limits: The sampled material consisted only of blood, and tissue repertoires are likely to differ.

Only Caucasian adults living in Nashville, Tennessee served as donors. As concerns this clone: Its antigen is unidentified.

The chain carries TRBV30 and TRBJ1-4; D gene uncertain. The material sequenced was PBMCs. The TCR originated in a woman between 35 and 50 years old in good health. Some clones in this sample may be carry-over from other donors' samples. The CDR3 DNA sequence: TGTGCCTGGAGTGCAGGAACAGCTGAAAAACTGTTTTTT. Its translation: CAWSAGTAEKLFF. Full variable domain (remainder filled in from reference TRBV30 and TRBJ1-4): SQTIHQWPATLVQPVGSPLSLECTVEGTSNPNLYWYRQAAGRGLQLLFYSVGIGQISSEVPQNLSASRPQDRQFILSSKKLLLSDSGFYLCAWSAGTAEKLFFGSGTQLSVL.